Below are 16 T cell receptor beta chains sequenced from a single sample in a study of blood T cell repertoires in COVID-19. Libraries were prepared by immunoSEQ multiplex PCR; TCRdb keeps only in-frame clonotypes and omits some of them. There are about 46,000 clones in the sample; about four fifths occur only once, and 6% to 6.5% lies in the top ten. Sequenced material: peripheral blood. These TCRs come from a woman of 80 years or more with acute or convalescent COVID-19.

The CDR3 DNA is TGCGCCAGCAGCCCCAACCCGACAGGGGGCGACCTTTTCAATCAGCCCCAGCATTTT. It yields the protein CASSPNPTGGDLFNQPQHF. This chain connects TRBV5-1 to TRBJ1-5; the match to TRBD1 covers 10 bases. J gave up 3 bases and V 4 bases, and 16 bases lay outside the gene matches. The CDR3 length is 19 residues. Germline CDR1 SGHRS, CDR2 YFSETQ.

The V gene is TRBV2, the J gene TRBJ1-5, with a weak D call TRBD1 (6 bases). Trimming removed 10 bases at V and 0 bases at J, with 13 bases between. Germline CDR1 reads SNHLY; CDR2 reads FYNNEI. CDR3 size: 14 residues. The CDR3 DNA reads as TGTGCCACGTGGCAGGGGAATAGCAATCAGCCCCAGCATTTT. Its translation: CATWQGNSNQPQHF.

This clone showed up just once. The chain recombines TRBV5-4 with TRBJ2-2, with 8 bases fitting TRBD1. The CDR3 extends over 13 amino acids. Looked up from germline, CDR1 is SGHNT and CDR2 is YYREEE (reference sequence). J was trimmed by 6 bases and V by 5 bases; bases with no gene match: 3. This CDR3 reads CASRLTGAGELFF. The CDR3 nucleotides read TGTGCCAGCAGGTTGACAGGGGCCGGGGAGCTGTTTTTT.

This clone was seen once. The chain uses TRBV3-1 (or the pseudogene TRBV3-2) and TRBJ1-2; D is perhaps TRBD1 (6 bases). This CDR3 spans 13 amino acids. Germline V lookup: CDR1 LGHDT, CDR2 YNNKEL (reference sequence). Trimming stripped 2 bases from V and 4 bases from J, with 8 bases between. The CDR3, as DNA: TGTGCCAGCAGCCAAAGCAGGGGCTATGGCTACACCTTC. It translates to CASSQSRGYGYTF.

This chain links TRBV4-2 with TRBJ1-5; no clear D gene. V was trimmed by 0 bases and J by 6 bases, leaving 6 bases between them. Per germline, CDR1 LGHNA and CDR2 YNFKEQ. The CDR3 sequence is 13 residues long. CDR3 sequence: CASSQDQAQPQHF. The DNA for the CDR3 is TGTGCCAGCAGCCAAGATCAAGCTCAGCCCCAGCATTTT.

The chain couples TRBV6-1 to TRBJ1-2; the D is unclear. The CDR3 runs to 16 residues. V lost 2 bases, J lost 6 bases, and 19 bases lay in between. Germline CDR1 reads MNHNS; CDR2 reads SASEGT. This CDR3 is CASSETGSLGMDGYTF. Here the CDR3 DNA reads TGTGCCAGCAGTGAAACGGGGAGTCTGGGTATGGATGGCTACACCTTC.

The chain couples TRBV21-1 to TRBJ2-3; the table assigns TRBD2, which was not confirmed against the DNA. TRBV21-1 is tagged as a pseudogene. There are 14 residues in the CDR3. CDR3 sequence reads: CASSNTSGADTQYF. CDR3 nucleotides: TGTGCCAGCAGCAACACTAGCGGGGCAGATACGCAGTATTTT.

To note about this clone: Other DNA sequences in the same sample also yield this CDR3. The gene calls are TRBV14 and TRBJ1-3; D unresolved. The CDR3 consists of 13 residues. Germline V lookup: CDR1 SGHDN, CDR2 FVKESK. V lost 4 bases and J lost 7, with 11 bases in between. CDR3 loop: CASSPAGGNTIYF. In DNA form, the CDR3 reads TGTGCCAGCAGCCCAGCGGGTGGGAACACCATATATTTT.

This chain connects TRBV5-4 to TRBJ1-2, with D hard to call. The CDR3 covers 13 residues. Germline CDR1 SGHNT, CDR2 YYREEE (reference sequence). V dropped 3 bases and J dropped 2 bases, with 8 bases sitting between them. In DNA, the CDR3 is TGTGCCAGCAGCTCAGAGAGGAACTATGGCTACACCTTC. Its protein is CASSSERNYGYTF.

The chain recombines TRBV2 with TRBJ2-7, with D possibly being TRBD1 (5 bases). The germline CDR1 and CDR2 sequences are SNHLY and FYNNEI. This CDR3 contains 12 residues. Trimming stripped 3 bases from V and 6 bases from J, with 9 bases between. The CDR3 nucleotides read TGTGCCAGCAGTGACAGGGTTTTCGAGCAGTACTTC. It codes for CASSDRVFEQYF.

DNA for the CDR3: TGTGCCAGCAGCCTCTTCGGGGAAACTAATGAAAAACTGTTTTTT. It codes for CASSLFGETNEKLFF. The chain uses TRBV6-6 and TRBJ1-4, with unresolved D. The CDR3 sequence is 15 residues long. CDR1 is MNHNY and CDR2 is SVGAGI in the germline V gene (reference sequence). Deletions cut 6 bases from V and 1 base from J, with 12 bases between.

This clone was observed a handful of times. The V gene is TRBV3-1 (or the pseudogene TRBV3-2), the J gene TRBJ2-7, with 7 positions matching TRBD1. The germline gives CDR1 LGHDT, CDR2 YNNKEL (reference sequence). This CDR3 comprises 13 residues. V was pared by 4 bases and J by 5 bases, with 5 bases of the junction left unmatched. The CDR3 is CASSPTGLDEQYF. For the CDR3, the DNA is TGTGCCAGCAGCCCGACAGGGTTAGACGAGCAGTACTTC.

The rearrangement uses TRBV9 and TRBJ2-3; no definite D call. Germline values: CDR1 SGDLS, CDR2 YYNGEE. The CDR3 is 15 residues long. V was cut by 4 bases and J by 1 base, with 13 bases left in between. This chain's CDR3 is CASSLLPEGTDTQYF. The DNA of the CDR3 is TGTGCCAGCAGCTTACTACCCGAGGGCACAGATACGCAGTATTTT.

The CDR3 protein is CASSLSTGESYTF. The CDR3 nucleotides are TGTGCCAGCAGCTTATCGACAGGGGAAAGCTACACCTTC. V gene TRBV11-2 combines with J gene TRBJ1-2; TRBD1 aligns across 8 bases. CDR3 length: 13 amino acids. Per germline, CDR1 SGHAT and CDR2 FQNNGV. Trimming cost V 2 bases and J 9 bases; bases outside gene matches: 5.

Only one count was recorded for this clone. The chain employs TRBV19 and TRBJ2-7, with D possibly matching TRBD1 (5 bases). Trimming left V 4 bases short and J 5 bases short, with 15 bases between. Germline lookup yields CDR1 LNHDA and CDR2 SQIVND (reference sequence). The CDR3 runs to 14 residues. This chain's CDR3 is CASSNQGGVHEQYF. The CDR3 DNA follows: TGTGCCAGTAGTAATCAGGGTGGGGTACACGAGCAGTACTTC.

A single count supports this clone. The chain recombines TRBV15 with TRBJ1-6, with D possibly matching TRBD1 (6 bases). Germline V CDR1 and CDR2: LNHNV, YYDKDF (reference sequence). V shed 0 bases and J shed 9 bases, with 18 bases lying between them. CDR3 length: 17 amino acids. The CDR3 region is CATSRETGGLVGSPLHF. CDR3 nucleotides: TGTGCCACCAGCAGAGAGACCGGGGGGCTAGTGGGTTCACCCCTCCACTTT. The variable domain in full, completed from reference TRBV15 and TRBJ1-6, reads DAMVIQNPRYQVTQFGKPVTLSCSQTLNHNVMYWYQQKSSQAPKLLFHYYDKDFNNEADTPDNFQSRRPNTSFCFLDIRSPGLGDTAMYLCATSRETGGLVGSPLHFGNGTRLTVT.